One sample yielded the 10 T cell receptor beta chains listed below, sequenced in a study of response to subunit inactivated influenza vaccine. TCRdb used MiXCR to reprocess the RT-PCR reads, holding one entry per CDR3 protein. In the table there are just under 550,000 distinct CDR3 sequences, under 30% of which are singletons. The data were also submitted as part of a second study, on T cells expressing NK-cell markers. In that study: UMI-tagged 5'RACE template switching yielded the TCR beta cDNA.

The sequencing used CD4+ T cells sorted from PBMCs, collected 11 to 12 days after vaccination. The receptors shown here come from a man in his fifties or sixties who received an inactivated influenza vaccine.

In this sample, this clonotype turned up many times. The V gene is TRBV6-1, the J gene TRBJ1-4; D ambiguous. Germline loops: CDR1 MNHNS, CDR2 SASEGT. This CDR3 spans 14 amino acids. V lost 6 bases and J lost 7, with 15 bases in between. CDR3 sequence: CASRRTAGGEKLFF. CDR3 DNA: TGTGCCAGCAGAAGGACCGCCGGTGGTGAAAAACTGTTTTTT.

Here the CDR3 DNA reads TGCAGTGCTTGGAAACTAGACTTTTACGAGCAGTACTTC. This encodes CSAWKLDFYEQYF. V usage is TRBV20-1 and J usage is TRBJ2-7; possibly TRBD2 for D (5 bases). Germline-derived CDR1 and CDR2 are DFQATT and SNEGSKA (reference sequence). V shed 5 bases and J shed 4 bases, with 15 bases lying between them. CDR3 length: 13 residues.

A few counts support this clonotype. The gene calls are TRBV4-3 and TRBJ2-3, with a possible D match to TRBD2 (5 bases). This CDR3 comprises 16 residues. V was pared by 0 bases and J by 4 bases, with 14 bases between. Germline CDR1 LGHNA, CDR2 YSLEER. CDR3 DNA sequence: TGCGCCAGCAGCCAAGATCCGGGGTTACCGGCAGATACGCAGTATTTT. It translates to CASSQDPGLPADTQYF.

This clonotype was recorded once. The chain recombines TRBV7-2 with TRBJ1-5; D is unresolved. The V and J ends lost 5 bases and 7 bases respectively, with 9 bases between them. In germline, CDR1 is SGHTA, CDR2 FQGNSA. This CDR3 is built from 12 residues. The CDR3: CASSRFGQPQHF. As DNA, the CDR3 is TGTGCCAGCAGCCGCTTCGGGCAGCCCCAGCATTTT.

V usage is TRBV19 and J usage is TRBJ2-1, with D perhaps assigned TRBD1 or TRBD2 (5 bases each). In germline, CDR1 is LNHDA, CDR2 SQIVND (reference sequence). This CDR3 has 12 amino acids. Trimming stripped 3 bases from V and 9 bases from J, with 9 bases between. CDR3 in amino acids: CASSIIGTEQFF. In DNA form, the CDR3 reads TGTGCCAGTAGTATCATAGGGACTGAGCAGTTCTTC.

This clonotype was seen ten or more times. The chain uses TRBV7-9 and TRBJ2-7, with unresolved D. The CDR3 extends over 13 amino acids. Germline V CDR1 and CDR2: SEHNR, FQNEAQ (reference sequence). Trimming shortened V by 2 bases and J by 7 bases, and 12 bases separated the two germline ends. DNA for the CDR3: TGTGCCAGCAGCTTATTATTAGTTGGGGAGCAGTACTTC. This sequence encodes CASSLLLVGEQYF.

The CDR3 is CASSMSRETQYF. The CDR3 DNA reads as TGTGCCAGCAGCATGAGCAGAGAGACCCAGTACTTC. The J gene is TRBJ2-5, the V gene TRBV21-1. TRBV21-1 constitutes a pseudogene. This CDR3 region has 12 residues.

The rearrangement links TRBV10-3 to TRBJ2-2, with no clear D. The V gene's germline CDR1 is ENHRY and CDR2 SYGVKD. The CDR3 consists of 15 residues. The V and J ends lost 0 bases and 0 bases respectively, with 5 bases between them. Here the CDR3 reads CAISESGTNTGELFF. As DNA, the CDR3 is TGTGCCATCAGTGAGTCGGGAACGAACACCGGGGAGCTGTTTTTT.

This rearrangement joins TRBV5-1 to TRBJ2-4; 8 bases match TRBD1. The length of the CDR3 is 15 residues. The V segment lost 4 bases and the J segment 7 bases; nucleotides outside the gene matches: 10. Germline V lookup: CDR1 SGHRS, CDR2 YFSETQ. CDR3 coding DNA: TGCGCCAGCAGCCCCGCAGGGACAGGTGGGAACATTCAGTACTTC. It specifies CASSPAGTGGNIQYF.

This clonotype was picked up many times. J is TRBJ1-4 and V is TRBV7-2, with a weak D call TRBD1 (5 bases). V lost 5 bases and J lost 8, with 15 bases in between. The CDR3 consists of 14 residues. Germline CDR1 SGHTA, CDR2 FQGNSA. In DNA form, the CDR3 reads TGTGCCAGCAGCCCCACCAGGGTTGGGGAAAAACTGTTTTTT. This sequence encodes CASSPTRVGEKLFF.